Here is one T cell receptor beta chain with its context. This specimen comes from a study of shared clonotypes between healthy human individuals. Whole-study context: A few men and a couple of women, aged 18 to 49, were donors. The plates for each donor numbered three CD4 naive, three CD4 memory, two CD8 naive and one CD8 memory.

CDR1 is SGHDT and CDR2 is YYEEEE in the germline V gene. The junction had 6 bases not matched to a gene; V was cut back by 8 bases and J by 2 bases. This CDR3 is 14 amino acids long. The naive CD8 population came from CD45RO-negative cells selected for CCR7, without terminally differentiated effector memory CD45RA+ cells. Generated by immunoSEQ multiplex PCR, the TCRdb table keeps only in-frame clones and is missing some. The sample holds around 2,100,000 clones, approximately 95% seen once. This sequence originates from a man aged 18 to 29 in good health. Sequences were obtained from naive CD8+ T cells sorted from blood. This chain joins TRBV5-6 and TRBJ2-2; 7 bases agree with TRBD1. The CDR3 sequence: CASNDRANTGELFF. CDR3 DNA: TGTGCCAGTAATGACAGGGCTAACACCGGGGAGCTGTTTTTT.